This TCR beta chain was recorded in a study of control samples from healthy donors and cancer patients. Only in-frame clones appear in the TCRdb table, and some are missing; sequencing was by immunoSEQ multiplex PCR. Among 90,000 to 130,000 clones, 82% were seen once, and the ten largest hold around 6.2%. The CDR3 runs to 15 residues. Germline-derived CDR1 and CDR2 are WSHSY and SAAADI. Unmatched junction bases numbered 6, after V lost 5 bases and J lost 1 base. The chain joins TRBV10-2 to TRBJ2-7; the match to TRBD1 covers 9 bases. The clonotype was recovered from a man between 18 and 29 years old in good health. Sequenced input: blood. The CDR3 DNA follows: TGCGCCAGCAGTACCGGGACAGGGTTATCCTACGAGCAGTACGTC. It specifies CASSTGTGLSYEQYV.